One and the same sample provided the 27 T cell receptor beta chains below, sequenced in a study of T cell responses to AZD1222 COVID-19 vaccine. Sequencing was performed with immunoSEQ multiplex PCR; in TCRdb, only in-frame clones are kept and a portion is missing. The profile covers about 130,000 clones, with approximately 88% appearing a single time and over 4% taken by the ten largest. The sample consisted of peripheral blood, taken on day 0 of AZD1222 vaccination. All receptors come from an adult in good health.

The chain is built from TRBV21-1 and TRBJ1-5; the table's D call of TRBD1 was not tested on the DNA. TRBV21-1 has pseudogene status. The CDR3 covers 14 residues. CDR3 amino acids: CASSKPVLYQPQHF. The CDR3 DNA reads as TGTGCCAGCAGCAAACCAGTGTTGTATCAGCCCCAGCATTTT.

This clone was seen a single time. The CDR3 here is CASSPQQGEAFF. The CDR3 nucleotides read TGTGCCAGCTCACCACAACAGGGTGAAGCTTTCTTT. The chain combines TRBV18 with TRBJ1-1; D is perhaps TRBD1 (6 bases). Germline assignment: CDR1 KGHSH and CDR2 LQKENI. The CDR3 loop spans 12 amino acids. The V end was cut by 1 base, the J end by 7 bases, with 7 bases between.

The sample holds one count of this clone. The chain recombines TRBV28 with TRBJ1-2; D is ambiguous. The CDR3 has 13 amino acids. CDR1 is MDHEN and CDR2 is SYDVKM in the germline V gene. V was shortened by 10 bases and J by 2 bases, with 14 bases between the two germline ends. The CDR3 loop reads CATNTHSNYGYTF. The CDR3 region has the DNA TGTGCCACCAACACCCACTCGAACTATGGCTACACCTTC.

This chain connects TRBV18 to TRBJ2-7, with D possibly TRBD2 on 6 matching bases. Germline V CDR1 and CDR2: KGHSH, LQKENI. The CDR3 has 13 amino acids. The V gene lost 5 bases and the J gene lost 3 bases, with 11 bases spanning the gap. In DNA, the CDR3 is TGTGCCAGCTCAACCAAGGGAGGCTACGAGCAGTACTTC. This translates into CASSTKGGYEQYF.

The J gene is TRBJ2-3, the V gene TRBV2; the match to TRBD1 covers 7 bases. The V gene's germline CDR1 is SNHLY and CDR2 FYNNEI. Germline trimming cut 5 bases from V and 3 bases from J; bases unmatched to any gene: 11. The CDR3 consists of 16 residues. CDR3 region: CASSRGTGARTDTQYF. In nucleotides, the CDR3 is TGTGCCAGCAGTCGTGGCACAGGGGCTCGAACAGATACGCAGTATTTT.

V gene TRBV5-1 combines with J gene TRBJ1-2, with D perhaps matching TRBD1 (5 bases). CDR1 and CDR2 (germline): SGHRS, YFSETQ. V was pared by 0 bases and J by 4 bases, with 10 bases between. The CDR3 loop spans 14 amino acids. CDR3 amino acids: CASSLERGIYGYTF. CDR3 nucleotide sequence: TGCGCCAGCAGCTTGGAGCGGGGCATCTATGGCTACACCTTC.

The table lists this clone with a few counts. This chain uses TRBV5-1 with TRBJ2-2, with D possibly TRBD1 on 6 matching bases. CDR1 is SGHRS and CDR2 is YFSETQ in the germline V gene. The ends were cut back, 2 bases at V and 3 bases at J, with 14 bases in the middle. The CDR3 extends over 16 amino acids. For the CDR3, the DNA is TGCGCCAGCAGCTTCCTGACAGGAGGTCACACCGGGGAGCTGTTTTTT. Protein: CASSFLTGGHTGELFF.

The rearrangement joins TRBV9 to TRBJ1-1, with D maybe TRBD1 (5 bases). V was cut by 0 bases and J by 6 bases, with 12 bases left in between. Germline assignment: CDR1 SGDLS and CDR2 YYNGEE. The CDR3 spans 14 residues. The CDR3 spells CASSVVSGHAEAFF. The DNA of the CDR3 is TGTGCCAGCAGCGTAGTTTCGGGGCATGCTGAAGCTTTCTTT.

This chain joins TRBV9 and TRBJ2-5; D is unresolved. Per the germline V gene, CDR1 is SGDLS and CDR2 is YYNGEE. The length of the CDR3 is 14 residues. With 0 bases removed from V and 1 base from J, the gap between germline ends came to 7 bases. The CDR3 spells CASSVASGQETQYF. DNA for the CDR3: TGTGCCAGCAGCGTAGCTTCAGGCCAAGAGACCCAGTACTTC.

The CDR3 DNA is TGTGCCAGCTGGACGGCCATGAACACTGAAGCTTTCTTT. This translates into CASWTAMNTEAFF. The chain joins TRBV18 to TRBJ1-1; the D is unclear. This CDR3 has 13 residues. The germline V gene encodes CDR1 KGHSH and CDR2 LQKENI. V was trimmed by 7 bases and J by 0 bases, leaving 9 bases between them. The variable domain in full, completed from reference TRBV18 and TRBJ1-1, reads NAGVMQNPRHLVRRRGQEARLRCSPMKGHSHVYWYRQLPEEGLKFMVYLQKENIIDESGMPKERFSAEFPKEGPSILRIQQVVRGDSAAYFCASWTAMNTEAFFGQGTRLTVV.

The V and J genes are TRBV7-2 and TRBJ2-3, with D possibly being TRBD2 (6 bases). CDR1 SGHTA and CDR2 FQGNSA come from the germline V gene. V was clipped by 7 bases and J by 1 base, with 18 bases between them. This CDR3 contains 16 residues. DNA for the CDR3: TGTGCCAGCACCCTCGGCTGGGCTAGCGGCACAGATACGCAGTATTTT. Its translation: CASTLGWASGTDTQYF.

The V gene is TRBV3-1 (or the pseudogene TRBV3-2), the J gene TRBJ2-3; 16 nucleotides match TRBD2. Per the germline V gene, CDR1 is LGHDT and CDR2 is YNNKEL (reference sequence). V trimming: 5 bases; J trimming: 0 bases; junction bases outside the gene matches: 17. CDR3 length equals 22 residues. The CDR3 DNA follows: TGTGCCAGCAGCTCCAGAGGGACTAGCGGGGGGGCCCTGACGTGGAGCACAGATACGCAGTATTTT. This gives the protein CASSSRGTSGGALTWSTDTQYF.

This chain joins TRBV6-5 and TRBJ1-5, with 9 bases fitting TRBD1. CDR3 length: 14 amino acids. Germline CDR1 and CDR2: MNHEY and SVGAGI. J gave up 4 bases and V 5 bases, and 3 bases lay outside the gene matches. CDR3 sequence: CASSLQGANQPQHF. In nucleotides, the CDR3 is TGTGCCAGCAGTCTACAGGGGGCGAATCAGCCCCAGCATTTT.

This clone occurred once. The chain is built from TRBV12-3 or TRBV12-4 and TRBJ1-1; D remains ambiguous. The V end lost 3 bases, the J end lost 9 bases, and 11 bases lay between the germline ends. This CDR3 is built from 12 residues. CDR3 in amino acids: CASSLVPEKAFF. For the CDR3, the DNA is TGTGCCAGCAGTTTGGTACCGGAAAAAGCTTTCTTT.

V usage is TRBV5-1 and J usage is TRBJ2-5; 7 bases agree with TRBD1. The CDR3 covers 14 residues. V trimming: 4 bases; J trimming: 4 bases; junction bases outside the gene matches: 7. Germline V gene sequence: CDR1 SGHRS, CDR2 YFSETQ. DNA for the CDR3: TGCGCCAGCAGCAATGGACAGGTACGAGAGACCCAGTACTTC. Protein: CASSNGQVRETQYF.

The chain links TRBV5-1 to TRBJ1-1; 8 nucleotides match TRBD1. CDR3 length: 14 residues. CDR1 and CDR2 from the germline V gene are SGHRS and YFSETQ. Trimming cost V 4 bases and J 2 bases; bases outside gene matches: 4. This CDR3 reads CASSTGQGNTEAFF. As DNA, the CDR3 is TGCGCCAGCAGCACCGGACAGGGTAACACTGAAGCTTTCTTT.

This chain joins TRBV15 and TRBJ1-2; maybe TRBD1 (6 bases). The CDR3 has 16 amino acids. Between the trimmed V and J ends, which lost 3 bases and 5 bases, there was a span of 19 bases. Germline CDR1 LNHNV, CDR2 YYDKDF (reference sequence). The CDR3 region is CATSRAGQRRRYGYTF. In nucleotides, the CDR3 is TGTGCCACCAGCAGGGCGGGACAAAGGAGGCGGTATGGCTACACCTTC.

The chain joins TRBV2 to TRBJ1-1, with D possibly matching TRBD1 (5 bases). Germline CDR1 SNHLY, CDR2 FYNNEI. V gave up 5 bases and J gave up 4 bases, with 8 bases separating them. The CDR3 runs to 12 residues. CDR3 protein: CASSLGTTEAFF. The CDR3 DNA reads TGTGCCAGCAGTCTCGGGACCACTGAAGCTTTCTTT.

The rearrangement joins TRBV5-8 to TRBJ1-1, with a possible D match to TRBD1 (5 bases). V was cut by 8 bases and J by 6 bases, with 14 bases left in between. The CDR3 totals 12 residues. Germline CDR1 and CDR2: SGHTS and YDEGEE. CDR3 sequence (DNA): TGTGCCAGTGTTTGGGGCGCTCCTGAAGCTTTCTTT. Translated, it gives CASVWGAPEAFF.

This chain links TRBV15 with TRBJ2-1; 7 nucleotides match TRBD2. The V and J ends lost 0 bases and 6 bases, in that order; junction bases with no gene match: 17. The CDR3 contains 19 residues. Germline V gene sequence: CDR1 LNHNV, CDR2 YYDKDF (reference sequence). Written as DNA, the CDR3 is TGTGCCACCAGCAGAGATTTGGGGGGGTGGACGATGGGTGTCAATGAGCAGTTCTTC. Protein product: CATSRDLGGWTMGVNEQFF.

V usage is TRBV5-4 and J usage is TRBJ2-3, with D possibly matching TRBD2 (6 bases). V dropped 7 bases and J dropped 4 bases, with 13 bases sitting between them. This CDR3 region has 13 residues. The V gene's germline CDR1 is SGHNT and CDR2 YYREEE (reference sequence). This chain's CDR3 is CASALTGADTQYF. The DNA for the CDR3 is TGTGCCAGCGCCCTAACGGGGGCAGATACGCAGTATTTT.

The V call is TRBV3-1 (or the pseudogene TRBV3-2), the J call TRBJ2-1; 12 bases agree with TRBD2. The trim removed 0 bases at V and 3 bases at J, leaving 6 bases unmatched. The CDR3 sequence is 18 residues long. CDR1 is LGHDT and CDR2 is YNNKEL in the germline V gene (reference sequence). This CDR3 reads CASSQDKLAGGFYNEQFF. The CDR3 DNA follows: TGTGCCAGCAGCCAAGATAAACTAGCGGGGGGATTCTACAATGAGCAGTTCTTC.

This rearrangement joins TRBV30 to TRBJ2-2, with 11 bases that match TRBD2. This CDR3 region has 16 residues. Germline loops: CDR1 GTSNPN, CDR2 SVGIG (reference sequence). The ends lost 2 bases at V and 5 bases at J; junction bases unmatched: 7. CDR3 DNA sequence: TGTGCCTGGAGTTTCCTAGCGGGGGGCGGTACCGGGGAGCTGTTTTTT. Residues: CAWSFLAGGGTGELFF. Variable domain in full (rest from reference TRBV30 and TRBJ2-2): SQTIHQWPATLVQPVGSPLSLECTVEGTSNPNLYWYRQAAGRGLQLLFYSVGIGQISSEVPQNLSASRPQDRQFILSSKKLLLSDSGFYLCAWSFLAGGGTGELFFGEGSRLTVL.

The CDR3 nucleotides are TGCGCCAGCAGCTCAGACAGGGGGGTCCACAATGAGCAGTTCTTC. Its translation is CASSSDRGVHNEQFF. The chain employs TRBV5-1 and TRBJ2-1, with 9 bases identical to TRBD1. This CDR3 is 15 amino acids long. Germline CDR1 reads SGHRS; CDR2 reads YFSETQ. J gave up 5 bases and V 3 bases, and 6 bases lay outside the gene matches.

The rearrangement links TRBV19 to TRBJ1-5, with D unresolved. V lost 7 bases, J lost 0 bases, and 13 bases lay in between. CDR3 length: 15 amino acids. Germline V gene lookup returns CDR1 LNHDA and CDR2 SQIVND (reference sequence). CDR3 sequence reads: CASTPSPISNQPQHF. CDR3 DNA: TGTGCCAGTACCCCTAGCCCCATTAGCAATCAGCCCCAGCATTTT.

The chain carries TRBV18 and TRBJ1-1; D may be TRBD1 (6 bases). Trimming cost V 3 bases and J 7 bases, with 12 bases left between them. Per the germline V gene, CDR1 is KGHSH and CDR2 is LQKENI. The CDR3 runs to 13 residues. The DNA for the CDR3 is TGTGCCAGCTCACCCTCCGCAGGGGTTGAAGCTTTCTTT. Translation gives CASSPSAGVEAFF.

V is TRBV2 and J is TRBJ1-2; D not certain. CDR1 is SNHLY and CDR2 is FYNNEI in the germline V gene. CDR3 length equals 13 residues. V shed 4 bases and J shed 3 bases, with 9 bases lying between them. The CDR3 sequence is CASSGTDYYGYTF. The CDR3 DNA reads TGTGCCAGCAGTGGTACGGACTACTATGGCTACACCTTC.